This T cell receptor beta chain was retrieved from a study of blood T cell repertoires in COVID-19. Study at large: Samples came from the United States, Italy and Spain, spanning acute and convalescent COVID-19.

The method was immunoSEQ multiplex PCR; TCRdb's version includes in-frame clones alone and lacks a portion of them. Of roughly 150,000 clones in the sample, more than 70% are singletons; the top ten hold over 9.5%. Per germline, CDR1 MDHEN and CDR2 SYDVKM. The V segment lost 8 bases and the J segment 7 bases; nucleotides outside the gene matches: 12. The CDR3 loop spans 15 amino acids. The TCR comes from an elderly woman with active or convalescent COVID-19. The sequencing input was peripheral blood. The chain uses TRBV28 and TRBJ2-1, with 9 nucleotides matching TRBD2. The CDR3 is CASRPRSGRPNEQFF. In nucleotides, the CDR3 is TGTGCCAGCCGACCCCGTAGCGGGAGACCGAATGAGCAGTTCTTC.